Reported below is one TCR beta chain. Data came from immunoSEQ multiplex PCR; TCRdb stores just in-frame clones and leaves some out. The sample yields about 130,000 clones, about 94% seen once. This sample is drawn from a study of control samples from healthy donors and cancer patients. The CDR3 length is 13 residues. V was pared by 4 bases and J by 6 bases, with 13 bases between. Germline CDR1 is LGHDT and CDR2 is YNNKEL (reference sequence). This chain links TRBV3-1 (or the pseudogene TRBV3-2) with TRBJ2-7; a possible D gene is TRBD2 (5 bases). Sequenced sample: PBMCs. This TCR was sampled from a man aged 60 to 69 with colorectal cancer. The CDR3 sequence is CASSPGPGSEQYF. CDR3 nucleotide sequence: TGTGCCAGCAGCCCCGGGCCGGGGTCCGAGCAGTACTTC.